Shown below are 28 T cell receptor beta chains from a single sample sequenced in a study of molecular identifiers for immune sequencing clone quantification. MiXCR, applied by TCRdb to the PCR reads, yields one record per CDR3 protein. The sample comprises around 480,000 distinct CDR3 sequences, around 23% of which are singletons, and around 0.76% rests with the top ten. The sequencing sample was made of naive CD8+ T cells from blood, with Jurkat cell RNA spiked in. Subset given: FACS-sorted CD8+CD4-CCR7+CD45RA+ naive T cells. The source is a human donor in good health. Some libraries in this study had Jurkat cell RNA spiked in.

This clonotype showed up many times. V usage is TRBV29-1 and J usage is TRBJ1-2; no reliable D call. Germline CDR1 SQVTM, CDR2 ANQGSEA. CDR3 size: 13 residues. The germline V and J ends were trimmed by 1 base and 4 bases, with 10 bases remaining between them. The CDR3 nucleotides read TGCAGCGTTGAAGTATTTGGCAGCTATGGCTACACCTTC. It specifies CSVEVFGSYGYTF.

Concerning this clonotype: This CDR3 fails to terminate in the conserved phenylalanine or tryptophan, so it likely reflects a read error. The V and J genes are TRBV28 and TRBJ1-1; the D gene is possibly TRBD1 (6 bases). V shed 3 bases and J shed 5 bases, with 10 bases lying between them. The CDR3 is made up of 13 amino acids. The germline V gene has CDR1 MDHEN and CDR2 SYDVKM. CDR3 loop: CASSFRGATEAFS. The CDR3 DNA is TGTGCCAGCAGTTTCCGGGGGGCAACTGAAGCTTTCTCT.

Regarding this clonotype: A much larger clone differs by one base, so this may be a read error. The chain carries TRBV12-5 and TRBJ1-1; D gene unclear. V was cut by 7 bases and J by 5 bases, with 14 bases left in between. The CDR3 length is 13 residues. Germline V gene data show CDR1 as LGHNT and CDR2 as FRNRAP. The chain's CDR3 is CASASPGITEAFF. The CDR3 coding sequence is TGTGCTAGTGCCAGCCCCGGGATTACTGAAGCTTTCTTT. Full variable domain (missing parts from reference TRBV12-5 and TRBJ1-1): DARVTQTPRHKVTEMGQEVTMRCQPILGHNTVFWYRQTMMQGLELLAYFRNRAPLDDSGMPKDRFSAEMPDATLATLKIQPSEPRDSAVYFCASASPGITEAFFGQGTRLTVV.

The chain joins TRBV20-1 to TRBJ2-1; TRBD2 matches 12 bases. Germline loops: CDR1 DFQATT, CDR2 SNEGSKA (reference sequence). The V and J ends lost 0 bases and 9 bases, in that order; junction bases with no gene match: 3. The CDR3 runs to 14 residues. CDR3 protein: CSARDLAGGVEQFF. Written as DNA, the CDR3 is TGCAGTGCTAGAGATCTAGCGGGAGGGGTTGAGCAGTTCTTC.

This chain joins TRBV5-1 and TRBJ2-1, with no clear D. Trimming stripped 9 bases from V and 0 bases from J, with 10 bases between. The germline V gene has CDR1 SGHRS and CDR2 YFSETQ. This CDR3 has 13 residues. CDR3 loop: CATSQSSYNEQFF. DNA of the CDR3: TGCGCCACCAGTCAAAGCTCCTACAATGAGCAGTTCTTC.

The chain joins TRBV7-9 to TRBJ2-1; D ambiguous. The CDR3 has 14 amino acids. Germline V lookup: CDR1 SEHNR, CDR2 FQNEAQ (reference sequence). Between the trimmed V and J ends, which lost 2 bases and 4 bases, there was a span of 9 bases. CDR3 in DNA: TGTGCCAGCAGCTTATTTGACGAATACAATGAGCAGTTCTTC. It encodes CASSLFDEYNEQFF.

This chain links TRBV4-1 with TRBJ2-7; 9 bases are a match to TRBD2. V shed 1 base, J shed 2 bases, and the junction held 3 bases outside the gene matches. The CDR3 has 15 residues. The V gene's germline CDR1 is MGHRA and CDR2 YSYEKL. The CDR3 DNA is TGCGCCAGCAGCCAAGGACTAGCGGACACCTACGAGCAGTACTTC. Its protein is CASSQGLADTYEQYF.

This clonotype was picked up many times. CDR3 bases: TGTGCCAGCAGCTCAAGTCTAAACGGAGGTGACACAGATACGCAGTATTTT. This translates into CASSSSLNGGDTDTQYF. The gene calls are TRBV7-9 and TRBJ2-3, with D tentatively TRBD2 (5 bases). CDR1 is SEHNR, CDR2 FQNEAQ, per germline (reference sequence). This CDR3 is 17 amino acids long. V lost 4 bases to trimming and J lost 2 bases, with 19 bases between them.

This chain uses TRBV20-1 with TRBJ1-5, with 11 bases that match TRBD1. The V segment lost 0 bases and the J segment 4 bases; nucleotides outside the gene matches: 5. Germline lookup yields CDR1 DFQATT and CDR2 SNEGSKA (reference sequence). The CDR3 totals 16 residues. CDR3 sequence: CSAREDRGLVNQPQHF. CDR3 nucleotide sequence: TGCAGTGCTAGAGAGGACAGGGGGCTTGTGAATCAGCCCCAGCATTTT.

The sample holds a few counts of this clonotype. This chain uses TRBV27 with TRBJ2-7, with D perhaps being TRBD1 or TRBD2 (5 bases each). V lost 5 bases, J lost 5 bases, and 16 bases lay in between. This CDR3 comprises 14 residues. From germline, CDR1 is MNHEY and CDR2 SMNVEV (reference sequence). The DNA of the CDR3 is TGTGCCAGCAGTCCCACCCAGGGAGCCCACGAGCAGTACTTC. Translated, it gives CASSPTQGAHEQYF.

The chain carries TRBV20-1 and TRBJ1-2; D is unclear. The CDR3 runs to 16 residues. Between the trimmed V and J ends, which lost 1 base and 4 bases, there was a span of 19 bases. Per the germline V gene, CDR1 is DFQATT and CDR2 is SNEGSKA (reference sequence). The CDR3 nucleotides read TGCAGTGCTAGAGCTTCTACGTCCGAAACTATCTATGGCTACACCTTC. This codes for CSARASTSETIYGYTF.

In the case of this clonotype: Since a much larger clone is just one base distant, this may be a read error. Likely a read error: the CDR3 ends without its conserved phenylalanine or tryptophan. The chain is built from TRBV7-2 and TRBJ2-1; D gene unclear. Trimming took 1 base from V and 5 from J, leaving 3 bases between them. The CDR3 runs to 12 residues. From germline, CDR1 is SGHTA and CDR2 FQGNSA. CDR3 nucleotides: TGTGCCAGCAGCTTAGTGGACAATGAGCAGTTCCTC. It yields the protein CASSLVDNEQFL.

The CDR3 sequence is CASSARTATEWETQYF. The DNA for the CDR3 is TGTGCCAGCAGTGCCCGGACAGCGACGGAATGGGAGACCCAGTACTTC. The genes are TRBV12-3 or TRBV12-4 and TRBJ2-5; tentatively, D is TRBD1 (6 bases). V was pared by 5 bases and J by 5 bases, with 21 bases between. This CDR3 is 16 amino acids long.

The chain recombines TRBV9 with TRBJ2-3; D possibly uses TRBD1 or TRBD2 (6 bases each). Germline V gene data show CDR1 as SGDLS and CDR2 as YYNGEE. The CDR3 runs to 15 residues. Trimming removed 2 bases at V and 1 base at J, with 11 bases between. The DNA for the CDR3 is TGTGCCAGCAGCGTTAGGGGGGCCCGCACAGATACGCAGTATTTT. This gives the protein CASSVRGARTDTQYF. Filled out from reference TRBV9 and TRBJ2-3, the complete variable domain reads DSGVTQTPKHLITATGQRVTLRCSPRSGDLSVYWYQQSLDQGLQFLIQYYNGEERAKGNILERFSAQQFPDLHSELNLSSLELGDSALYFCASSVRGARTDTQYFGPGTRLTVL.

The sample holds a few counts of this clonotype. V and J are TRBV27 and TRBJ2-6, with D unresolved. The CDR3 is made up of 16 amino acids. Germline V CDR1 and CDR2: MNHEY, SMNVEV (reference sequence). Trimming pared 0 bases from V and 2 bases from J, leaving 8 bases between. The CDR3, as DNA: TGTGCCAGCAGTTTATCAGGTGGGGCTGGGGCCAACGTCCTGACTTTC. Protein sequence: CASSLSGGAGANVLTF.

The rearrangement links TRBV4-1 to TRBJ2-7; D perhaps matches TRBD2 (6 bases). V lost 2 bases and J lost 2, with 13 bases in between. The CDR3 runs 15 residues. Germline V gene lookup returns CDR1 MGHRA and CDR2 YSYEKL. This CDR3 is CASSQRRADPYEQYF. The CDR3 bases are TGCGCCAGCAGCCAAAGGAGGGCGGATCCCTACGAGCAGTACTTC.

This chain uses TRBV29-1 with TRBJ2-1; TRBD2 agrees at 8 bases. The J segment lost 5 bases and the V segment lost 1 base, leaving 10 bases of the junction unmatched. In germline, CDR1 is SQVTM, CDR2 ANQGSEA. This CDR3 is 16 amino acids long. CDR3 sequence (DNA): TGCAGCGTTGAAGGGGGTGGGACTAGTTTAGACAATGAGCAGTTCTTC. It encodes CSVEGGGTSLDNEQFF.

The chain employs TRBV4-2 and TRBJ2-2; 9 positions match TRBD2. This CDR3 contains 15 residues. The germline V gene encodes CDR1 LGHNA and CDR2 YNFKEQ. After removal of 4 bases from V and 5 bases from J, the junction contained 5 bases not matched to a gene. The CDR3 sequence is CASSLGGGATGELFF. The CDR3 bases are TGTGCCAGCAGCCTCGGCGGGGGGGCAACCGGGGAGCTGTTTTTT.

This clonotype was detected only a few times. The gene calls are TRBV27 and TRBJ1-2, with 7 positions matching TRBD1. The germline V gene has CDR1 MNHEY and CDR2 SMNVEV (reference sequence). The CDR3 covers 14 residues. Trimming cost V 2 bases and J 7 bases; bases outside gene matches: 7. The CDR3 region is CASSLDREGVGYTF. In DNA form, the CDR3 reads TGTGCCAGCAGTTTAGACAGGGAAGGGGTTGGCTACACCTTC.

The chain combines TRBV5-1 with TRBJ2-6; 7 nucleotides match TRBD2. J lost 5 bases, V lost 0 bases, and 14 bases had no gene match. Looked up from germline, CDR1 is SGHRS and CDR2 is YFSETQ. The CDR3 spans 19 residues. As DNA, the CDR3 is TGCGCCAGCAGCTTGGCCTTGGAGGGAGGGGCCTCATGGGCCAACGTCCTGACTTTC. Translating gives CASSLALEGGASWANVLTF.

The table lists this clonotype with a count of one. This chain connects TRBV19 to TRBJ2-1; D possibly uses TRBD1 or TRBD2 (5 bases each). The CDR3 is 13 residues long. CDR1 LNHDA and CDR2 SQIVND come from the germline V gene (reference sequence). The ends were cut back, 3 bases at V and 15 bases at J, with 18 bases in the middle. CDR3 sequence: CASSINGGRTSFF. The DNA of the CDR3 is TGTGCCAGTAGTATTAATGGGGGAAGAACTTCGTTCTTC.

This clonotype was counted ten times or more. The chain recombines TRBV20-1 with TRBJ2-3; D is perhaps TRBD2 (5 bases). CDR3 length equals 15 residues. The germline V gene encodes CDR1 DFQATT and CDR2 SNEGSKA (reference sequence). V was trimmed by 3 bases and J by 4 bases, leaving 17 bases between them. DNA for the CDR3: TGCAGTGCTAGCATCCCGGAAGGGAGCCCAGATACGCAGTATTTT. As protein: CSASIPEGSPDTQYF.

This clonotype was found many times. The chain links TRBV30 to TRBJ2-1; the match to TRBD2 covers 7 bases. After removal of 0 bases from V and 6 bases from J, the junction contained 2 bases not matched to a gene. Germline V lookup: CDR1 GTSNPN, CDR2 SVGIG (reference sequence). This CDR3 has 13 residues. The CDR3 spells CAWSVGTINEQFF. In nucleotides, the CDR3 is TGTGCCTGGAGTGTAGGGACTATCAATGAGCAGTTCTTC.

This clonotype came up once. A much larger clone lies one base from this, so it may be a read error. The chain has TRBV7-2 and TRBJ2-1; TRBD1 matches at 8 bases. J gave up 4 bases and V 4 bases, and 9 bases lay outside the gene matches. CDR1 is SGHTA and CDR2 is FQGNSA in the germline V gene. CDR3 size: 16 residues. The CDR3 bases are TGTGCCAGCAGCTCACGGGCAGGGGGCTTGTACAATGAGCAGTTCTTC. Translated: CASSSRAGGLYNEQFF.

V is TRBV4-1 and J is TRBJ2-7, with 7 nucleotides matching TRBD1. From germline, CDR1 is MGHRA and CDR2 YSYEKL. J lost 2 bases, V lost 0 bases, and 4 bases had no gene match. The CDR3 is 15 amino acids. In nucleotides, the CDR3 is TGCGCCAGCAGCCAAGAGTACAGGGGCACCTACGAGCAGTACTTC. Its translation: CASSQEYRGTYEQYF.

This clonotype occurred many times. The chain carries TRBV6-1 and TRBJ2-7; D is unclear. This CDR3 has 12 amino acids. The V and J ends lost 8 bases and 3 bases respectively, with 11 bases between them. Per germline, CDR1 MNHNS and CDR2 SASEGT. The CDR3 spells CASGLWGYEQYF. The CDR3 DNA reads as TGTGCCAGCGGGTTATGGGGCTACGAGCAGTACTTC.

About this clonotype itself: A much larger clone lies a single base off, so this may be a read error. The chain couples TRBV6-6 to TRBJ1-2; 10 bases align to TRBD1. Germline trimming cut 5 bases from V and 8 bases from J; bases unmatched to any gene: 11. The CDR3 sequence is 15 residues long. Per germline, CDR1 MNHNY and CDR2 SVGAGI (reference sequence). CDR3 loop: CASSPHQDRGDGYTF. CDR3 bases: TGTGCCAGCAGTCCCCACCAGGACAGGGGGGACGGCTACACCTTC.

The gene calls are TRBV30 and TRBJ2-2; D not resolved. The CDR3 totals 13 residues. The V gene lost 4 bases and the J gene lost 7 bases, with 13 bases spanning the gap. Germline V gene sequence: CDR1 GTSNPN, CDR2 SVGIG (reference sequence). Written as DNA, the CDR3 is TGTGCCTGGACTCGTCAGTCTGGCGGGGAGCTGTTTTTT. It specifies CAWTRQSGGELFF.